The clone carrying this T cell receptor beta chain showed up just a few times. Its antigen is undetermined. The data are from a study of T cell repertoires in cytomegalovirus infection. The wider study: From public TCR beta signatures came an indication of both CMV infection and matching HLA type. General observations from the study: Frequencies of public TCR beta families were cumulated, and this identified carriers of CMV plus the relevant HLA. What dominated the ex vivo response were HLA-C-restricted CMV-specific TCR beta clonotypes.

TCRdb independently ran MiXCR on the reads; one entry per CDR3 protein. The table has 200,000 to 300,000 distinct CDR3 sequences, 8% to 9.5% seen once. Trimming took 2 bases from V and 9 from J, leaving 7 bases between them. Germline CDR1 reads MDHEN; CDR2 reads SYDVKM. The CDR3 sequence is 12 residues long. This clonotype was sampled from a human donor in good health (CMV status not recorded). Some clones in this sample may be carry-over from other donors' samples. The sequencing sample was made of PBMCs. The chain combines TRBV28 with TRBJ1-4; D not resolved. In DNA, the CDR3 is TGTGCCAGCAGTTTAAAGGGTCAAAAACTGTTTTTT. Its protein is CASSLKGQKLFF.